Listed below are T cell receptor beta chains from one sample, sequenced in a study of CD8 T cells in Susac syndrome. TCRdb re-called the immunoSEQ multiplex PCR reads with MiXCR, one entry per CDR3 protein. The table has some 96,000 distinct CDR3 sequences, 95% seen once; the top ten hold 0.3%. Sequencing used CD8+ T cells from PBMCs. Receptors originate from a human donor with Susac syndrome. The CDR3 runs from the conserved cysteine through the conserved F or W. Fields, in order: J gene, D gene, V gene, clone size, CDR3 protein, CDR3 DNA. The D gene is left open where the match is weak. The size of a clone is reported for some rows only, either as once, few or many, or as a class for expanded clones.

TRBJ2-1	NA	TRBV20-1	NA	CSADRLDNEQFF	TGCAGTGCAGATCGACTGGACAATGAGCAGTTCTTC
TRBJ2-3	NA	TRBV29-1	NA	CSAALGFSTDTQYF	TGCAGCGCCGCCTTAGGGTTTAGCACAGATACGCAGTATTTT
TRBJ1-4	NA	TRBV20-1	once	CSARKQEHEKLFF	TGCAGTGCTAGAAAACAGGAGCATGAAAAACTGTTTTTT
TRBJ2-4	NA	TRBV5-6	NA	CASSTAGYKNIQYF	TGTGCCAGCAGCACCGCAGGATACAAAAACATTCAGTACTTC
TRBJ2-7	TRBD1	TRBV20-1	NA	CSARDRDRFTEQYF	TGCAGTGCTAGAGATCGGGACAGGTTTACCGAGCAGTACTTC
TRBJ1-4	NA	TRBV20-1	NA	CSALGGGLFF	TGCAGTGCTTTAGGGGGGGGACTGTTTTTT
TRBJ1-1	NA	TRBV7-9	NA	CASSLLEQSEAFF	TGTGCCAGCAGCTTACTGGAACAGAGTGAAGCTTTCTTT
TRBJ2-7	NA	TRBV29-1	NA	CSVEDGGGEQYF	TGCAGCGTTGAAGATGGAGGGGGAGAACAGTACTTC
TRBJ2-5	NA	TRBV9	NA	CASSAPGTAETQYF	TGTGCCAGCAGCGCCCCCGGGACGGCAGAGACCCAGTACTTC
TRBJ2-5	NA	TRBV28	NA	CASKRAGETQYF	TGTGCCAGCAAGCGGGCAGGAGAGACCCAGTACTTC
TRBJ2-7	NA	TRBV18	NA	CASSPERLGASYEQYF	TGTGCCAGCTCACCCGAGCGTCTGGGCGCGAGCTACGAGCAGTACTTC
TRBJ1-5	NA	TRBV29-1	NA	CSVGGGNSNQPQHF	TGCAGCGTTGGGGGGGGGAATAGCAATCAGCCCCAGCATTTT
TRBJ2-1	TRBD2	TRBV20-1	once	CSAVGLAGDNEQFF	TGCAGTGCTGTCGGACTAGCGGGAGACAATGAGCAGTTCTTC
TRBJ2-3	NA	TRBV13	once	CASLQGISSDTQYF	TGTGCCAGCCTACAGGGTATCAGTTCGGATACGCAGTATTTT
TRBJ1-1	NA	TRBV20-1	NA	CSARLGGKPEAFF	TGCAGTGCTAGATTGGGGGGGAAACCTGAAGCTTTCTTT
TRBJ1-2	TRBD1	TRBV7-3	NA	CASSSDRGIYGYTF	TGTGCCAGCAGCTCGGACAGGGGGATCTATGGCTACACCTTC
TRBJ2-1	NA	TRBV30	NA	CALGRSFDNEQFF	TGTGCGTTAGGGAGGAGTTTTGACAATGAGCAGTTCTTC
TRBJ2-5	NA	TRBV29-1	NA	CSVEDWPSEQETQYF	TGCAGCGTTGAAGATTGGCCTAGCGAGCAAGAGACCCAGTACTTC
TRBJ1-2	NA	TRBV29-1	NA	CSVEVPGNYGYTF	TGCAGCGTTGAGGTGCCCGGTAACTATGGCTACACCTTC
TRBJ2-7	NA	TRBV9	NA	CASSRGPPDEQYF	TGTGCCAGCAGCCGAGGTCCGCCTGACGAGCAGTACTTC
TRBJ1-1	NA	TRBV6-2/TRBV6-3	once	CASSHDTEAFF	TGTGCCAGCAGTCACGACACTGAAGCTTTCTTT
TRBJ2-2	TRBD1	TRBV24-1	NA	CATSGISDRDDTGELFF	TGTGCCACCAGTGGGATATCTGACAGGGACGACACCGGGGAGCTGTTTTTT
TRBJ1-2	TRBD1	TRBV9	NA	CASSEIEQDREDGYTF	TGTGCCAGCAGCGAGATAGAACAGGACAGGGAGGATGGCTACACCTTC
TRBJ2-6	NA	TRBV7-2	NA	CASSLWGERANVLTF	TGTGCCAGCAGCTTATGGGGGGAAAGGGCCAACGTCCTGACTTTC
TRBJ2-1	NA	TRBV20-1	NA	CSARAQGGQGKFF	TGCAGTGCTAGGGCCCAGGGAGGCCAGGGGAAGTTCTTC
TRBJ2-3	NA	TRBV2	NA	CASTPLPGAARLDTQYF	TGTGCCAGCACTCCCCTCCCGGGGGCAGCCCGGTTAGATACGCAGTATTTT
TRBJ2-3	NA	TRBV4-1	NA	CASSQDGTPGDTQYF	TGCGCCAGCAGCCAAGATGGGACCCCAGGGGATACGCAGTATTTT
TRBJ2-7	NA	TRBV5-1	NA	CASSPTAAYEQYF	TGCGCCAGCAGCCCGACAGCCGCCTACGAGCAGTACTTC
TRBJ2-7	TRBD2	TRBV5-1	NA	CASNTFASGRVYEQYF	TGCGCCAGCAACACCTTCGCAAGCGGGAGGGTGTACGAGCAGTACTTC
TRBJ2-7	TRBD2	TRBV29-1	NA	CSARPSGRFYEQYF	TGCAGCGCTAGACCTAGCGGGAGGTTTTACGAGCAGTACTTC
TRBJ1-5	NA	TRBV2	NA	CASIGSGDQPQHF	TGTGCCAGCATTGGGAGCGGCGATCAGCCCCAGCATTTT
TRBJ2-3	NA	TRBV5-4	once	CASSPTFGQDTQYF	TGTGCCAGCAGCCCCACTTTCGGACAAGATACGCAGTATTTT
TRBJ1-2	TRBD1	TRBV24-1	NA	CATSPPGQGPGGYTF	TGTGCCACCAGTCCCCCGGGACAGGGTCCTGGTGGCTACACCTTC
TRBJ2-1	NA	TRBV27	NA	CASSYRGYNEQFF	TGTGCCAGCAGTTATCGAGGATACAATGAGCAGTTCTTC
TRBJ2-3	NA	TRBV2	NA	CASSPSNWSQYF	TGTGCCAGCAGTCCTAGCAATTGGTCTCAGTATTTT
TRBJ2-7	TRBD2	TRBV5-1	NA	CASRPGLAGANEQYF	TGCGCCAGCAGACCGGGACTAGCGGGAGCCAACGAGCAGTACTTC
TRBJ2-7	NA	TRBV7-9	once	CASAPSYPGDEQYF	TGTGCCAGCGCCCCAAGCTATCCGGGGGACGAGCAGTACTTC
TRBJ2-5	NA	TRBV11-2	NA	CASSPPSETQYF	TGTGCCAGCAGCCCTCCCAGCGAGACCCAGTACTTC
TRBJ2-5	NA	TRBV29-1	NA	CSVTSWTEVWETQYF	TGCAGCGTTACCTCCTGGACAGAGGTGTGGGAGACCCAGTACTTC
TRBJ2-1	NA	TRBV9	NA	CASSVELLSYNEQFF	TGTGCCAGCAGCGTAGAACTGCTCAGCTACAATGAGCAGTTCTTC
TRBJ2-2	NA	TRBV3-1	NA	CASSSRTRTLTGELFF	TGTGCCAGCAGCTCCCGGACCCGGACTCTCACCGGGGAGCTGTTTTTT
TRBJ2-5	NA	TRBV5-4	NA	CASSLAGSQETQYF	TGTGCCAGCAGCTTGGCCGGCAGCCAAGAGACCCAGTACTTC
TRBJ1-2	NA	TRBV5-4	NA	CASSLGRVYTF	TGTGCCAGCAGCTTGGGCAGGGTTTACACCTTC
TRBJ2-7	NA	TRBV5-4	NA	CASSSTYEQYF	TGTGCCAGCAGCTCCACCTACGAGCAGTACTTC
TRBJ2-3	TRBD2	TRBV2	once	CASNRDGTSRNTQYF	TGTGCCAGCAACCGGGACGGGACTAGCCGGAATACGCAGTATTTT
TRBJ1-2	NA	TRBV12-3/TRBV12-4	NA	CASSWGGLDGYTF	TGTGCCAGCAGTTGGGGGGGGCTGGATGGCTACACCTTC
TRBJ2-3	NA	TRBV5-6	NA	CASSLEVGLGTDTQYF	TGTGCCAGCAGCTTGGAAGTGGGATTGGGCACAGATACGCAGTATTTT
TRBJ2-1	NA	TRBV9	NA	CASSGEVTDEQFF	TGTGCCAGCAGTGGGGAGGTGACGGATGAGCAGTTCTTC
TRBJ2-5	TRBD2	TRBV9	NA	CASSVGGGVPETQYF	TGTGCCAGCAGCGTTGGCGGGGGGGTCCCAGAGACCCAGTACTTC
TRBJ2-6	TRBD1	TRBV7-9	NA	CASSLEGAPGANVLTF	TGTGCCAGCAGCTTAGAGGGGGCCCCTGGGGCCAACGTCCTGACTTTC